This TCR beta chain was profiled in a study of T cell responses to AZD1222 COVID-19 vaccine. Study summary: Second-dose groups at about 4 or about 12 weeks were pooled.

Study outcomes and limitations: Mostly white British, mostly female donors; authors suggested clonal diversity may be underestimated. Repertoires were obtained only post-peak T cell response. Two AZD1222 administrations were followed by greater Spike-specific TCR breadth and depth.

Looked up from germline, CDR1 is SNHLY and CDR2 is FYNNEI. The CDR3 extends over 14 amino acids. The junction had 6 bases not matched to a gene; V was cut back by 6 bases and J by 1 base. TCRdb's copy holds only in-frame clones and misses some; the assay was immunoSEQ multiplex PCR. The sample has under 200,000 clones; just under 95% are singletons. On this clone: Its antigen is unknown.

The chain couples TRBV2 to TRBJ2-7; 7 bases map to TRBD1. The clonotype comes from an adult in good health. This specimen was peripheral blood, taken on day 0 of AZD1222 vaccination. This CDR3 is CASSTGQASYEQYF. Written as DNA, the CDR3 is TGTGCCAGCAGCACAGGACAGGCTTCCTACGAGCAGTACTTC.